Reported below is one TCR beta chain. Its antigen is unknown. The PCR was carried out with 60 Vbeta primers and 13 Jbeta primers. Clones were sequenced by immunoSEQ multiplex PCR, and TCRdb holds only the in-frame ones, with some missing. In all, the sample yields some 130,000 clones. The sample originates from a study of cytomegalovirus exposure and HLA in healthy donors. Study-wide results and limits: Researchers had no immune exposure information except CMV serostatus available. Among the most significant clusters, several appeared linked to common viral pathogens in a later analysis. Accurate prediction of most subjects' HLA-A and HLA-B alleles from TCR beta sequences was reported. TCR beta chain V- and J-gene trimming was linked, in a later analysis, to a missense variant in DCLRE1C.

Germline CDR1 SGHDT, CDR2 YYEEEE. CDR3 length equals 15 residues. Between the trimmed V and J ends, which lost 5 bases and 3 bases, there was a span of 15 bases. J is TRBJ2-4 and V is TRBV5-6; D remains unclear. Sequencing was done on a sample of PBMCs. This TCR derives from a man between 18 and 35 years old in good health and CMV-seronegative. The CDR3 region has the DNA TGTGCCAGCAGTGGGCTTGTTGTAGGCAAAAACATTCAGTACTTC. It is translated as CASSGLVVGKNIQYF.